One sample yielded the 5 T cell receptor beta chains listed below, sequenced in a study of beta chain features in type 1 diabetes (dated by TCRdb to between 2018 and 2020). What the research found in general, with its limitations: Type 1 diabetes patients showed a moderate but significant shortening of TCRB CDR3 length in all four CD4+ subsets.

The library was built by means of the immunoSEQ multiplex PCR assay. The High Capacity cDNA Reverse Transcription Kit was used to reverse transcribe all of the isolated RNA, meaning that expressed TCRB transcripts were what got sequenced. Entries here come from immuneACCESS through TCRdb and include only in-frame sequences with V and J called. Some clones fail to appear in such tables; in the studies checked, an unresolved V gene covers under half of the shortfall, and the cause of the remainder is unknown. The sample has hundreds of thousands of clones on record, around an eighth of them singletons. The biggest ten clones account for approximately 0.042% of the sample. For these receptors, no antigen is known. The specimen was naive CD4+ T cells from blood. This specimen's cell subset or site label, per the study, means: true naive CD4+ T cells. These receptors were collected from a man aged 18 to 29 with type 1 diabetes.

V usage is TRBV21-1 and J usage is TRBJ2-2; the table's D gene call, TRBD2, was not cross checked with the DNA. TRBV21-1 is classified as a pseudogene. This CDR3 is built from 13 residues. The CDR3 DNA reads as TGTGCCAGCAGCAAACTACACACCGGGGAGCTGTTTTTT. It yields the protein CASSKLHTGELFF.

The chain joins TRBV2 to TRBJ1-2; 7 bases line up with TRBD1. The CDR3 is made up of 15 amino acids. The germline V gene has CDR1 SNHLY and CDR2 FYNNEI. Unmatched junction bases numbered 5, after V lost 3 bases and J lost 1 base. The CDR3 DNA is TGTGCCAGCAGTGAGGGGACAGCTCATAACTATGGCTACACCTTC. Its translation: CASSEGTAHNYGYTF. The full variable domain, rest sourced from reference TRBV2 and TRBJ1-2, is EPEVTQTPSHQVTQMGQEVILRCVPISNHLYFYWYRQILGQKVEFLVSFYNNEISEKSEIFDDQFSVERPDGSNFTLKIRSTKLEDSAMYFCASSEGTAHNYGYTFGSGTRLTVV.

This clone has only a few counts. The rearrangement links TRBV23-1 to TRBJ2-6; 11 bases line up with TRBD1. TRBV23-1 is flagged as an ORF with uncertain function. The V and J ends lost 0 bases and 4 bases, in that order; junction bases with no gene match: 5. CDR3 length equals 18 residues. The CDR3, as DNA: TGCGCCAGCAGTCAATCAGGGACAGGGGGGACAGGGGCCAACGTCCTGACTTTC. Encoded protein: CASSQSGTGGTGANVLTF.

The chain is built from TRBV13 and TRBJ1-2; D is ambiguous. The V end lost 10 bases, the J end lost 4 bases, and 13 bases lay between the germline ends. The CDR3 sequence is 12 residues long. Germline CDR1 PRHDT, CDR2 FYEKMQ (reference sequence). CDR3 sequence reads: CAIQTLGYGYTF. The CDR3 coding sequence is TGTGCCATTCAAACCCTCGGCTATGGCTACACCTTC.

The rearrangement uses TRBV7-2 and TRBJ2-3; D is unresolved. V lost 8 bases, J lost 3 bases, and 15 bases lay in between. Germline assignment: CDR1 SGHTA and CDR2 FQGNSA. CDR3 length: 14 residues. CDR3 DNA: TGTGCCAGCCATTTGGAGAGGCAAACAGATACGCAGTATTTT. Its protein is CASHLERQTDTQYF.